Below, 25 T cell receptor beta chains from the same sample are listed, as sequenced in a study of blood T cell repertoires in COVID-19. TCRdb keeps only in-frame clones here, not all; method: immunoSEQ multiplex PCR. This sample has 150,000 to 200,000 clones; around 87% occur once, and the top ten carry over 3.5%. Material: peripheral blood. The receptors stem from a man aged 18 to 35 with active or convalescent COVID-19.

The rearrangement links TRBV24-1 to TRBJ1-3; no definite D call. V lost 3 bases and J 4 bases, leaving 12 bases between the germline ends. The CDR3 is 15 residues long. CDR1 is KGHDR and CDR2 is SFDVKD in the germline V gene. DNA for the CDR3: TGTGCCACCAGTGATCCCAGGTTGGCCGGAAACACCATATATTTT. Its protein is CATSDPRLAGNTIYF.

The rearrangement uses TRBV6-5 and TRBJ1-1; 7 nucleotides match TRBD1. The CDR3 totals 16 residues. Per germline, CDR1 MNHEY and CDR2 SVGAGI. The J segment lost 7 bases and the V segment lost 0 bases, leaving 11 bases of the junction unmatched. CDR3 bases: TGTGCCAGCAGTTACTCTTCCCGGGTGAGGGGGCTTGAAGCTTTCTTT. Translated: CASSYSSRVRGLEAFF.

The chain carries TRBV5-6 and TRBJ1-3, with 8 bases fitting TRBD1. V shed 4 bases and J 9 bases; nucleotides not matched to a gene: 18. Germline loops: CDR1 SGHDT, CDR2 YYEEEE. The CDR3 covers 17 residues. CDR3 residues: CASSLLTGTGLVSTIYF. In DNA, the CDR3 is TGTGCCAGCAGCCTTCTAACAGGGACAGGCCTGGTGAGCACCATATATTTT. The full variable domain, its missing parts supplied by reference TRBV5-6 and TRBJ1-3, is DAGVTQSPTHLIKTRGQQVTLRCSPKSGHDTVSWYQQALGQGPQFIFQYYEEEERQRGNFPDRFSGHQFPNYSSELNVNALLLGDSALYLCASSLLTGTGLVSTIYFGEGSWLTVV.

CDR3 in DNA: TGCGCCAGCAGCTCGGGACTATATAGTGATACGCAGTATTTT. Its protein product is CASSSGLYSDTQYF. The V gene is TRBV5-1, the J gene TRBJ2-3, with 7 bases that match TRBD2. V lost 3 bases, J lost 6 bases, and 7 bases stayed unmatched. The germline V gene has CDR1 SGHRS and CDR2 YFSETQ. This CDR3 contains 14 residues.

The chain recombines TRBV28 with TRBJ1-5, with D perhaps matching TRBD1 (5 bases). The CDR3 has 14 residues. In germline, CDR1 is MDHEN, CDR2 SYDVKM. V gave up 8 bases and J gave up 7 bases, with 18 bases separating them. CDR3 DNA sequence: TGTGCCAGCGTTTCGGGGGTCACAACCCAGCCCCAGCATTTT. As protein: CASVSGVTTQPQHF.

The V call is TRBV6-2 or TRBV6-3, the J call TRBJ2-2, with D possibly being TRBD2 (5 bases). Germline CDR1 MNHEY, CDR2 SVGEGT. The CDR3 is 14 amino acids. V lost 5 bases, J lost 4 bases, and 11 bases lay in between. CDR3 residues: CASSSFGSTGELFF. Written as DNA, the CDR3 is TGTGCCAGCAGTAGTTTTGGGAGCACCGGGGAGCTGTTTTTT.

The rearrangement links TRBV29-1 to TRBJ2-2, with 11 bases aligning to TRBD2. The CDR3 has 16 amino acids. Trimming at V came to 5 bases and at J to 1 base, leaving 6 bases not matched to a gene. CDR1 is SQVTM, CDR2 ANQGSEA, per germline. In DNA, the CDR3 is TGCAGCGTTCTACCCGGGACTAGCGGGAACACCGGGGAGCTGTTTTTT. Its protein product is CSVLPGTSGNTGELFF.

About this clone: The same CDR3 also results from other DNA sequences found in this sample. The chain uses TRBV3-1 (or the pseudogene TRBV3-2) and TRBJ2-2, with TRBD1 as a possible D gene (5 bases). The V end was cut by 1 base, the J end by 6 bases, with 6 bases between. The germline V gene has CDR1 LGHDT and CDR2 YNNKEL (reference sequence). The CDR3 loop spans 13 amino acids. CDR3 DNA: TGTGCCAGCAGCCAAGGGGGCCCCGGGGAGCTGTTTTTT. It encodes CASSQGGPGELFF.

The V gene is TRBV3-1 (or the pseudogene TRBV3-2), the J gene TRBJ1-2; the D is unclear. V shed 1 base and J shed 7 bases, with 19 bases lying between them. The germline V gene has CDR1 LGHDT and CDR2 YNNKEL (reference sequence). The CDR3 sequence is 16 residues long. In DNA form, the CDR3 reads TGTGCCAGCAGCCAAGCGAACTCCCACCGCGCGGGTGGCTACACCTTC. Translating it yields CASSQANSHRAGGYTF.

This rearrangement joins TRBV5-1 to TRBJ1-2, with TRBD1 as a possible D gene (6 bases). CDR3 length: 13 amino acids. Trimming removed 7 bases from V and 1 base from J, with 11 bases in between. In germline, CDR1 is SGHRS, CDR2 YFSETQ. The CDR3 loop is CASGGGGNYGYTF. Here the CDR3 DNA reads TGCGCCAGCGGCGGGGGCGGTAACTATGGCTACACCTTC.

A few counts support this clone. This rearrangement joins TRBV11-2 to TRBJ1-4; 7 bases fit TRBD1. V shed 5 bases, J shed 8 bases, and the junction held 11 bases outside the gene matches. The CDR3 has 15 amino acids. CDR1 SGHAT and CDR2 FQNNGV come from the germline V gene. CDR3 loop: CASSLYRGEKEKLFF. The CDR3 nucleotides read TGTGCCAGCAGCCTTTACAGGGGCGAGAAGGAAAAACTGTTTTTT.

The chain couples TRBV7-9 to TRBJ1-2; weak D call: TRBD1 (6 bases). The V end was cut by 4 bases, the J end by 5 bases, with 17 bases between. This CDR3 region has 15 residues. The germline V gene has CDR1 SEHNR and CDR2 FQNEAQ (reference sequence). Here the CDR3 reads CASSSTTGFLYGYTF. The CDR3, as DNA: TGTGCCAGCAGCTCTACGACAGGATTCCTTTATGGCTACACCTTC.

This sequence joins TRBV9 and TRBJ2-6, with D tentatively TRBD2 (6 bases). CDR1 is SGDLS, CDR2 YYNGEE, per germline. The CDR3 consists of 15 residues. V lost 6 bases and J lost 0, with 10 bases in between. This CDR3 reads CASMAGFSGANVLTF. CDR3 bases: TGTGCCAGCATGGCGGGGTTCTCTGGGGCCAACGTCCTGACTTTC.

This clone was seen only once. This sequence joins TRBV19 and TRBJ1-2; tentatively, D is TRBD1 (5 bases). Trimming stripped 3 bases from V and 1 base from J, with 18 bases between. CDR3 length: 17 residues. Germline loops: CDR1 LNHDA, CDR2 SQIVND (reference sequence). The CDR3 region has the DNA TGTGCCAGTAGTATCCGGTACAGGAGACCCTTTAACTATGGCTACACCTTC. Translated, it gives CASSIRYRRPFNYGYTF.

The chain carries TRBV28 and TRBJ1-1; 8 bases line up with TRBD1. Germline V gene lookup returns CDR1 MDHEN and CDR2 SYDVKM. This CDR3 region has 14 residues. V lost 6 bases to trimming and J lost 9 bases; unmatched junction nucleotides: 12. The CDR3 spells CASSTDRATGKAFF. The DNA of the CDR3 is TGTGCCAGCAGCACGGACAGGGCGACAGGGAAAGCTTTCTTT.

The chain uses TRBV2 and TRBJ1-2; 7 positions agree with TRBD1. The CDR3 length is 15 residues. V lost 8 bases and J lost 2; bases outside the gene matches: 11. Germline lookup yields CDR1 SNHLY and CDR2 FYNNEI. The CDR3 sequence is CASRLQGEKNYGYTF. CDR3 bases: TGTGCCAGCCGCTTGCAGGGGGAGAAAAACTATGGCTACACCTTC.

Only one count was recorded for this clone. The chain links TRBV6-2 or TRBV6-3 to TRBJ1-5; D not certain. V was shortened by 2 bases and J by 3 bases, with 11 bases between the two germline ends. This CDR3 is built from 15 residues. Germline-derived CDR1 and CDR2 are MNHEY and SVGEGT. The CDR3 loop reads CASSYSSGYNQPQHF. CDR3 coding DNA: TGTGCCAGCAGTTACAGTTCGGGGTACAATCAGCCCCAGCATTTT.

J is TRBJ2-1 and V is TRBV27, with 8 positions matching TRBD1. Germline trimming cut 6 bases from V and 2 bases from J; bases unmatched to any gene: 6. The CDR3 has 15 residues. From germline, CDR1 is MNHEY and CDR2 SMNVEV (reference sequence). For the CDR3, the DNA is TGTGCCAGCAGACCGACAGGGGAGGCCTACAATGAGCAGTTCTTC. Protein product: CASRPTGEAYNEQFF.

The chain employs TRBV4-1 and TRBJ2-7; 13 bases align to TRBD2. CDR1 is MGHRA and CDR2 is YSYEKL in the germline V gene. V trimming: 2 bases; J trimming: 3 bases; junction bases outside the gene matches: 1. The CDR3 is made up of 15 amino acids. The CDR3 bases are TGCGCCAGCAGCCAACGGACTAGCGGGAGCTACGAGCAGTACTTC. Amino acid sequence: CASSQRTSGSYEQYF.

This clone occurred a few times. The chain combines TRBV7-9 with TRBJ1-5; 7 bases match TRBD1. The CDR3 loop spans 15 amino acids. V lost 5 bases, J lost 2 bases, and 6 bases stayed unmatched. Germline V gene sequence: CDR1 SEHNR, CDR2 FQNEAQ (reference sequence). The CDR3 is CASSAGTEGNQPQHF. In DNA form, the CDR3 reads TGTGCCAGCAGCGCGGGGACAGAGGGCAATCAGCCCCAGCATTTT.

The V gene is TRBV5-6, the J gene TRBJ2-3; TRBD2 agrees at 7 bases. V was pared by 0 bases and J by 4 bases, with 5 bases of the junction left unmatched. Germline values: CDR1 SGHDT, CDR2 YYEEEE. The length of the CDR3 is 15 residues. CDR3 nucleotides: TGTGCCAGCAGCTTGGCCGGGGGGAGGGCAGATACGCAGTATTTT. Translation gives CASSLAGGRADTQYF.

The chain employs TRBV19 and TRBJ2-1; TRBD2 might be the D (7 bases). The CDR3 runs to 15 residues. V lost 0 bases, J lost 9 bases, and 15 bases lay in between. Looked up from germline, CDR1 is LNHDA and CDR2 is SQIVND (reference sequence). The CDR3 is CASSIDPAGAGEQFF. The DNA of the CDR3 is TGTGCCAGTAGTATAGATCCGGCGGGGGCCGGTGAGCAGTTCTTC.

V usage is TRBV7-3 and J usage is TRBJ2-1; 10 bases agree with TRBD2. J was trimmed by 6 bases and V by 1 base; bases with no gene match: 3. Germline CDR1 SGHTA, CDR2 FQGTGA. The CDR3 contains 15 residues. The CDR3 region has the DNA TGTGCCAGCAGCTTAAGCGGGACTAGCGTCAATGAGCAGTTCTTC. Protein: CASSLSGTSVNEQFF.

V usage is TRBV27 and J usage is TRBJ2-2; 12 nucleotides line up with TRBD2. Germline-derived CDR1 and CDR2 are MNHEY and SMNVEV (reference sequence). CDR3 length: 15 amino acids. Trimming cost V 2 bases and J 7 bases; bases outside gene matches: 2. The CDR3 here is CASSLLAGGFGELFF. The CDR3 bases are TGTGCCAGCAGTTTACTAGCGGGGGGGTTCGGGGAGCTGTTTTTT.

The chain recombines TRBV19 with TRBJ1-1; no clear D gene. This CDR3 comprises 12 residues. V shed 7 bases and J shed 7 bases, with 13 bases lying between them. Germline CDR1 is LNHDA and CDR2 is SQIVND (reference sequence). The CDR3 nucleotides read TGTGCCAGTATTGACTTTACCCTTGAAGCTTTCTTT. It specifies CASIDFTLEAFF.